This T cell receptor (beta chain) was profiled in a study of shared clonotypes between healthy human individuals (TCRdb year 2020). For the wider study: Three men and a couple of women, aged 18 to 49 years, made up the cohort. To estimate repertoire size and how much clonotype sharing occurs between individuals, the study deeply sequenced the blood TCR repertoires of five healthy adults. Different laboratories and diverse techniques were used to prepare libraries and sequence TCR repertoires, to increase sequencing depth and limit assay-specific biases. Per donor, three plates each were used for CD4 naive and CD4 memory, two for CD8 naive, and one for CD8 memory. Leukapheresis yielded between about 0.85 and 10 billion PBMCs per donor.

Points the paper makes about the study in general: Sampling was restricted to blood, and TCR repertoires in tissues likely differ from the TCR repertoires found in blood. When several donors were compared, the shared fraction of clonotypes was around 5.1% for naive CD4, about 4% for naive CD8, more than 2% for memory CD4, and 0.4% for memory CD8. Pairwise subsampling led to the expectation that sequencing depth would affect the degree of clonotype sharing among donors. Even with the large sequencing depth, rarefaction of the sorted-subset datasets indicated that sequencing was incomplete. Naive subsets generally had larger estimated clonotype richness than memory subsets did. Clonotypes shared by all four sorted-subset donors showed higher generation probabilities than non-shared clonotypes. Because the study included a small number of donors, the genetic and exposure-history diversity represented was limited.

TCR CDR3 regions were amplified from genomic DNA by multiplex PCR using the deep immunoSEQ assay. Extracted genomic DNA from each cell subset was spread evenly across all wells of several immunoSEQ 96-well plates, with each plate serving as a replicate. Each replicate PCR for sorted subsets received roughly 200 ng genomic DNA, equal to tens of thousands of T cell genomes. Purified libraries were quantified with a Qubit 3.0 fluorometer, sized on a Bioanalyzer 2100, and re-quantified with the KAPA Library Quantification kit. Each immunoSEQ 96-well plate was sequenced on its own single-read 150-cycle Illumina NextSeq 550 flow cell. As for the authors' bioinformatics: Because only junctional sequences without quality scores were contained in the immunoSEQ output, filtering matching that applied to full-length reads could not be performed. To assign V/J genes and CDR3, sequences were annotated against IMGT germline references using PyIR, a Python wrapper for IgBLAST v1.9. Reads were filtered out if the reads had weak V/J assignments (E-value above 1e-6), no CDR3, stop codons, out-of-frame junctions, or ambiguous translated residues. V3J clonotypes were defined by identical inferred V gene, J gene, and CDR3 amino acid sequence. The percentage overlap between two repertoires was calculated by dividing the number of shared unique clonotypes by the size of the smaller repertoire. Richness of each repertoire was evaluated using RTK rarefaction, the Chao1 estimator, and Recon v2.1 estimates of unobserved clonotypes. Generation probabilities were computed with OLGA for all TCRbeta clonotypes obtained by the gDNA method from a few donors. Drawn from immuneACCESS, this table holds only the in-frame rearrangements with V and J called that TCRdb kept. Clones are partly lost; checked studies trace under half to an unresolved V gene and leave the rest unexplained. V, J and clone size were drawn from that table, and D and trimming were deduced from the DNA. This sample is represented by over a million clones; about 77% of them were singletons. The ten top clones hold around 1.4% of the sample.

The donors were healthy, HIV-negative adults who had no recently reported acute infections or vaccinations. Every donor was a Caucasian adult residing in Nashville, Tennessee, USA. CD4+ T cells were enriched through magnetic negative selection, after which naive cells were positively selected on CD45RA and the remaining negative fraction served as the memory subset. Blood was obtained by leukapheresis, after which PBMCs were separated by Ficoll-Histopaque density gradient centrifugation and cryopreserved in liquid nitrogen vapor phase. Analytical flow cytometry was used to check the purity and quantity of every magnetically sorted T cell population. Genomic DNA was isolated from each sorted fraction and quantified by UV absorbance on a Nanodrop 2000c. Regarding this clone: This receptor's antigen is unknown. It has no much larger one-base neighbor in the sample; base qualities were not kept.

The germline V gene (reference sequence) yields SEHNR for CDR1 and FQNEAQ for CDR2. Here V drops 2 bases and J drops 4 bases, and the junction holds 2 bases not matched to any gene. The CDR3 starts with the cysteine, ends with the phenylalanine, and has 14 residues. The kept DNA is CDR3 alone, 42 bases in frame from the first base. The V and J genes are TRBV7-9 and TRBJ2-7, with TRBD2 matching 10 junction bases. This receptor was identified in a man in his late teens or twenties in good health. Sequencing was carried out using memory CD4+ T cells sorted from blood. Explained via the paper, the cell subset or site label denotes: CD45RA-negative fraction. The DNA sequence is as follows: TGTGCCAGCAGCTTAACTAGCGGGGTTTACGAGCAGTACTTC. Translated, it reads CASSLTSGVYEQYF.